This T cell receptor beta chain was obtained from a study of blood T cell repertoires in COVID-19. The assay was immunoSEQ multiplex PCR, and TCRdb's table has in-frame clones only and misses some. The sample lists about 170,000 clones; about 85% were seen once. The sample comprised peripheral blood. The receptor was isolated from a woman at least 80 years old in a cohort sampled during active or convalescent COVID-19.

The chain's CDR3 is CASSPDRANTEAFF. As DNA, the CDR3 is TGTGCCAGCTCACCTGACAGGGCTAACACTGAAGCTTTCTTT. The V call is TRBV18, the J call TRBJ1-1, with 7 bases identical to TRBD1. Losses at the gene ends were 3 bases for V and 2 bases for J; bases not matched to a gene: 3. Germline V gene sequence: CDR1 KGHSH, CDR2 LQKENI. The CDR3 has 14 amino acids.